The T cell receptor beta chain described here comes from a study of blood T cell repertoires in COVID-19. Overall study context: Sources were T cells, B-cell-depleted T cells, or PBMCs; the material itself was cDNA or gDNA.

In the original workflow: Cell counts per sample came from amplifying reference gene primers. Some clones are missing from TCRdb's copy, which holds only in-frame ones; the method was immunoSEQ multiplex PCR. From that table come the V and J calls and clone size; the DNA was used to work out D and trimming. Among under 75,000 clones listed, around 80% were seen once. V lost 7 bases and J lost 5; bases outside the gene matches: 7. The CDR3 consists of 13 residues. CDR1 and CDR2 from the germline V gene are MNHEY and SVGAGI. This chain joins TRBV6-5 and TRBJ2-7; 8 bases align to TRBD2. Sequenced: peripheral blood. The TCR was taken from a man aged 70-80 years who had recovered from COVID-19. The CDR3 is CASNLGGGNEQYF. The CDR3 DNA is TGTGCCAGCAATTTGGGCGGGGGGAACGAGCAGTACTTC.